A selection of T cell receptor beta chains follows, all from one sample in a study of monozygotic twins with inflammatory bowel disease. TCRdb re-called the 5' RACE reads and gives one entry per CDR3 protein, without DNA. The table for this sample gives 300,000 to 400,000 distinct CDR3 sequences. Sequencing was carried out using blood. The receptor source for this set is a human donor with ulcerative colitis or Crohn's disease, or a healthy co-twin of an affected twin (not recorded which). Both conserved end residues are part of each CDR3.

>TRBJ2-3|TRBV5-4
CASSLGHLTTDTQYF
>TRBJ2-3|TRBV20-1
CSATVGDTQYF
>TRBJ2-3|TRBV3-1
CASSHVGADTQYF
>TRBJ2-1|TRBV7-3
CASSTGGAIPAHEQFF
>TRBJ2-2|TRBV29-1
CSVDEGATGELFF
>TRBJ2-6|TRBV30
CAWSRSGANVLTF
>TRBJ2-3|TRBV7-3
CASSLFQGDTQYF
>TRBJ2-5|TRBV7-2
CASSSRETQYF
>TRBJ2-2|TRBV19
CASSPISTGELFF
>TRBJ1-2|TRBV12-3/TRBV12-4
CASTPRQFNYGYTF
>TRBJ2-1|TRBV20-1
CSASLGAVTNEQFF
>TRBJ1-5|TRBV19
CASTARDRGLNQPQHF
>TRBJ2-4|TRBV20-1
CSARVVADKAAKNIQYF
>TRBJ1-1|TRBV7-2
CASSFGGFGNTEAFF
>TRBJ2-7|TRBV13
CASSFGRVKQYF
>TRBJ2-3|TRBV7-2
CASSPTGGATDTQYF
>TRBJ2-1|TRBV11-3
CASSNSFSSYNEQFF
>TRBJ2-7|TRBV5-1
CASSEPQVYEQYF
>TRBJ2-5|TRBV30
CAWGKGQETQYF
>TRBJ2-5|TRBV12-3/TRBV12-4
CASSLTGGLETQYF
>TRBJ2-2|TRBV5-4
CASSGEGTGRLSGELFF
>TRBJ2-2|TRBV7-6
CASSLGQGVGELFF
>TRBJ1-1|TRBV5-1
CASSSWTGTGEAFF
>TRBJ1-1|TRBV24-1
CATSDPARGGGTEAFF
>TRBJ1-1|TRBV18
CASSPLRRTNTEAFF
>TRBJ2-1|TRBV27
CASSFMQTLYNEQFF
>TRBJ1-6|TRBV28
CASSYSWGRNSPLHF
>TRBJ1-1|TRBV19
CASKRGNTEAFF
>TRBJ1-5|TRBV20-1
CSARKEGNQPQHF
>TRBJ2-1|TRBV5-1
CASSLAGPNRVYYNEQFF
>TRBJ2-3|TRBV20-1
CSATTWGLSTDTQYF
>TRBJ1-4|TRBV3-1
CASSHTGGLREKLFF
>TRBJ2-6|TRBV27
CASSSTGGFLSGANVLTF
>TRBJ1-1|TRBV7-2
CASSRGRGNTEAFF
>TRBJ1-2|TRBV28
CASSPAYPGQGTYGYTF
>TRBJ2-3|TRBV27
CASSVTDPLDTQYF
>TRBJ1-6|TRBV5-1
CASSLSVGVDSPLHF
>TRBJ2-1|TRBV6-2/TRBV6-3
CASSYHGDQFF
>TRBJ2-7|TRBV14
CASSQARTALSYEQYF
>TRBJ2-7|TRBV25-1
CASSTIRRNSVYEQYF
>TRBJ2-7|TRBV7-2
CASSLVSAGGLYEQYF
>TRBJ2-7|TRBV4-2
CASSRSTGESGEQYF
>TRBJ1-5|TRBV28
CASSFPYLSQPQHF
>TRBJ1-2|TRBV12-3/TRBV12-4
CASSPPPIGTGSGYTF
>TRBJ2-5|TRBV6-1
CASSEGHQETQYF
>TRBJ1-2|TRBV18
CASSLSGTGLLDYGYTF
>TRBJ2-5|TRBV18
CASSQNTGVETQYF
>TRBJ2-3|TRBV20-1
CSASPGGILTDTQYF
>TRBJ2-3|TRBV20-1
CSAHGLAGGGTDTQYF
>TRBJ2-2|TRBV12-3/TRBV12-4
CASSFSGMIGELFF
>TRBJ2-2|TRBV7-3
CASSSPGGTGELFF
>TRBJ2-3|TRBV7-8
CASRPSGVDSSTDTQYF
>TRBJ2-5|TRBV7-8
CASSLVGGRETQYF
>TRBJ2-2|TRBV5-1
CASSLLEVTGELFF
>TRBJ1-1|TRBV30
CAWSVGSTEAFF
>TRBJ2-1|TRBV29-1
CSVADYNEQFF